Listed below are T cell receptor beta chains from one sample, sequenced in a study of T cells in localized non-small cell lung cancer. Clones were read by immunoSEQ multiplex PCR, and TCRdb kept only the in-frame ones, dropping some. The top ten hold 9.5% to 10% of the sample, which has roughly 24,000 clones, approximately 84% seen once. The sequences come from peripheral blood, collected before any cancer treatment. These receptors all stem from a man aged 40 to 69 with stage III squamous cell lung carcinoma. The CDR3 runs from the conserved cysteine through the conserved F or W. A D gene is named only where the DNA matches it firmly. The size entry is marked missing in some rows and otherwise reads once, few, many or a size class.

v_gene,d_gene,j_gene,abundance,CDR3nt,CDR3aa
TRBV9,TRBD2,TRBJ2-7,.,TGTGCCAGCAACCCGGGCGGGAGGGCCTACGAGCAGTACTTC,CASNPGGRAYEQYF
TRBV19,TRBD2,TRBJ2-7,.,TGTGCCAGTAGTTCCGGTACTAGCGGGAGGCTCAGCTCCTACGAGCAGTACTTC,CASSSGTSGRLSSYEQYF
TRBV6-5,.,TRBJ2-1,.,TGTGCCAGCAGTTACTCTCATGAGCAGTTCTTC,CASSYSHEQFF
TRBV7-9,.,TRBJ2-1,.,TGTGCCAGCAGCCGGGGACTTTCGGTGTACAATGAGCAGTTCTTC,CASSRGLSVYNEQFF
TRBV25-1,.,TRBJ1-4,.,TGTGCCAGCAGTGATACGGGCCAGATTAATGAAAAACTGTTTTTT,CASSDTGQINEKLFF
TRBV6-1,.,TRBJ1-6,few,TGTGCCAGCAGGAAAGGGGAGGGTTATTCACCCCTCCACTTT,CASRKGEGYSPLHF
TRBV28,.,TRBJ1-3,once,TGTGCCAGCAGAAGGGGATACTCTGGAAACACCATATATTTT,CASRRGYSGNTIYF
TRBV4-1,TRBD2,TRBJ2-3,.,TGCGCCAGCAGCCTCTTAGCGGGGGGAGGGGATACGCAGTATTTT,CASSLLAGGGDTQYF
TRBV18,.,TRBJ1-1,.,TGTGCCAGCTCACCATCGAGAGATATGAACACTGAAGCTTTCTTT,CASSPSRDMNTEAFF
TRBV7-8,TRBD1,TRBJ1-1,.,TGTGCCAGCAGCTTAGGACAGGGAAATACTGAAGCTTTCTTT,CASSLGQGNTEAFF
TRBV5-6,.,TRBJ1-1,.,TGTGCCAGCAGCTTGGGTTTAAAGAACACTGAAGCTTTCTTT,CASSLGLKNTEAFF
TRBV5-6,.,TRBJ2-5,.,TGTGCCAGCAGCTTGGGGGCAGGGGCGGAGACCCAGTACTTC,CASSLGAGAETQYF
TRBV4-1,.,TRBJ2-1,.,TGCGCCAGCAGCCGAGCCCGGGACCACTACAATGAGCAGTTCTTC,CASSRARDHYNEQFF
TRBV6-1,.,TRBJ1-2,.,TGTGCCAGCATATTTGGGGGGGCCTATGGCTACACCTTC,CASIFGGAYGYTF
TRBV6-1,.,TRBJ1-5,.,TGTGCCAGCAGTGAAGGGGCGGGGGTCAATCAGCCCCAGCATTTT,CASSEGAGVNQPQHF
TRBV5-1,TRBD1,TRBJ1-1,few,TGCGCCAGCAGCCCGACAGGGGATATTTACACTGAAGCTTTCTTT,CASSPTGDIYTEAFF
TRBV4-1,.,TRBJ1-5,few,TGCGCCAGCAGCCAAGTAAATCAGCCCCAGCATTTT,CASSQVNQPQHF
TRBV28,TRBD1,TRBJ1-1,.,TGTGCCAGCAGGGGAAACAGGGGGAACACTGAAGCTTTCTTT,CASRGNRGNTEAFF
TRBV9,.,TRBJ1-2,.,TGTGCCAGCAGCCCAATGGACTGGGGAGGTGGCTACACCTTC,CASSPMDWGGGYTF
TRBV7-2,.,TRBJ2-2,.,TGTGCCAGCACCGGATCAGAGGCAGGAAACACCGGGGAGCTGTTTTTT,CASTGSEAGNTGELFF
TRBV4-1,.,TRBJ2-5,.,TGCGCCAGCGTCCACGGAGAGACCCAGTACTTC,CASVHGETQYF
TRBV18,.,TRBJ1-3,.,TGTGCCAGCTCCGAAGCATTAAGGGGCAACTCTGGAAACACCATATATTTT,CASSEALRGNSGNTIYF
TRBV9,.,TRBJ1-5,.,TGTGCCAGCAGCGTAGACGGAGCCGGTCAGCCCCAGCATTTT,CASSVDGAGQPQHF
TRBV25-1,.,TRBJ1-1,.,TGTGCCAGCAGTGAAATGGGTACGGGGTACACTGAAGCTTTCTTT,CASSEMGTGYTEAFF
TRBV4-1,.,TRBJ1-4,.,TGCGCCAGCAGCCATTTTCGGTCGACGGGCGAAAAACTGTTTTTT,CASSHFRSTGEKLFF
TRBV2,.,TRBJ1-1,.,TGTGCCAGCAGGGCAGGACAGACAGAAGCTTTCTTT,CASRAGQTEAFF
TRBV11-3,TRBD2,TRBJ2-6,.,TGTGCCAGCAGCCCCCGGGGTAGCGGGGGGGGAGCCAACGTCCTGACTTTC,CASSPRGSGGGANVLTF
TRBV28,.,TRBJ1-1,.,TGTGCCGTCGCTAGGGGGGCTGGCACTGAAGCTTTCTTT,CAVARGAGTEAFF
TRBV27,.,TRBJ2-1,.,TGTGCCAGCAGGAAAAGGGACTCCTCGTACAATGAGCAGTTCTTC,CASRKRDSSYNEQFF
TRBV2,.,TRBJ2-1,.,TGTGCCAGCATATTTCCGCTCCACAATGAGCAGTTCTTC,CASIFPLHNEQFF
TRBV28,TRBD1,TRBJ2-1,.,TGTGCCAGCAGTTTACCGACCAGACAGGGTAAAAGGCAGTTCTTC,CASSLPTRQGKRQFF
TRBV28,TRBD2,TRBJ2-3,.,TGTGCCAGCAGTTTACCCTCCTGGACTAGCGGGAGGCAGTATTTT,CASSLPSWTSGRQYF
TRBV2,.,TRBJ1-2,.,TGTGCCAGCAGTGTGGGGTACGGCTACACCTTC,CASSVGYGYTF
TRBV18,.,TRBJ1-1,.,TGTGCCAGCTCGGAGATAATGAACACTGAAGCTTTCTTT,CASSEIMNTEAFF
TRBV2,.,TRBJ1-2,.,TGTGCCAGCACCCCCCAGGGGCTCAAGGGCTATGGCTACACCTTC,CASTPQGLKGYGYTF
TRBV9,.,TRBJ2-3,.,TGTGCCAGCAGCGCTGCCCATCACGGGACAGATACGCAGTATTTT,CASSAAHHGTDTQYF
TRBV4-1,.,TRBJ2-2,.,TGCGCCAGCAGCAGTGGGGAGTGGATCACCGGGGAGCTGTTTTTT,CASSSGEWITGELFF
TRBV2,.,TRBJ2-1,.,TGTGCCAGTGGGCAGGGCCGCGGCAATGAGCAGTTCTTC,CASGQGRGNEQFF
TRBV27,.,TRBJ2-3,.,TGTGCCAGCAGTCCTAATGGGGTTAGCACAGATACGCAGTATTTT,CASSPNGVSTDTQYF
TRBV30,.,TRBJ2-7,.,TGTGCCTGGAGTGTCTCGGCAGCCCTCGAAGAGCAGTACTTC,CAWSVSAALEEQYF
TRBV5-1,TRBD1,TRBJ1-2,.,TGCGCCAGCAGCTCCCGACAGGGGGTTAACTATGGCTACACCTTC,CASSSRQGVNYGYTF